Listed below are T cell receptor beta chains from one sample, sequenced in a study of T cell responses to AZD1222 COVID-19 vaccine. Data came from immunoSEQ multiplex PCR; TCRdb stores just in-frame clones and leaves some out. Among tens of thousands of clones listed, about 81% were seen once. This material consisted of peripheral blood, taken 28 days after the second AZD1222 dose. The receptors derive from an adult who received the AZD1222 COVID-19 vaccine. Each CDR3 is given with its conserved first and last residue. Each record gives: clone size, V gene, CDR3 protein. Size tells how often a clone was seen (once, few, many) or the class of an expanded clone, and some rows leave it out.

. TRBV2 CASSEARDEQFF
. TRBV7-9 CASSLGGEGYNEQFF
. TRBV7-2 CASSFRTRDRFVDTQYF
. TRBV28 CASSLVGLSWEQNF
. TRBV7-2 CASSARQGYQPQHF
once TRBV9 CASSVGTVYTF
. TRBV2 CASRATGDNQPQHF
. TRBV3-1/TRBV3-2 CASSQGVRSRGYTF
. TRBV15 CATSRDPSAYNEQFF
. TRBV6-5 CASSYSRGGQPQHF
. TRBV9 CASSPKSPHGAGSNTGELFF
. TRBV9 CASSVEGTGYNEQFF
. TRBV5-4 CASSLPGRDSYEQYF
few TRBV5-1 CASSLEQETQYF
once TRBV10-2 CASSESVGAGSSTEAFF
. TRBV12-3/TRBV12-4 CASSAQVEQYF
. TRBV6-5 CASINRGASYNEQFF
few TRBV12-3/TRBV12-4 CASNPTGNTEAFF
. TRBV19 CASADRVQEKLFF
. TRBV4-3 CASSQGGGRENTIYF
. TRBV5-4 CASSSGRGYNSPLHF
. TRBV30 CAWGVAGVGTGELFF
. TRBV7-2 CASSPPGQTRSPLHF
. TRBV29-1 CSVELSRRNSYEQYF
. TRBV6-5 CASHSSYEQYF
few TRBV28 CASSYAGGFAGELFF
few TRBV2 CASSTVAGEAKNIQYF
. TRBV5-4 CASSRTGRNYEQYF
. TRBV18 CASSLQRDSYNEQFF
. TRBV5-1 CASSSEGASGSYEQYF
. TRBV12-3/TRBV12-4 CARRDRASPLHF
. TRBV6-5 CASSYSFGSGIYEQYF
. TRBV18 CASSPQGDTEAFF
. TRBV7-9 CASGLAGGPYEQYF
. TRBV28 CASWAWRGSYEQYF
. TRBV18 CASSDTGELFF
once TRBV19 CASSIGSPIQPSDTQYF
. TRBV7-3 CASSLTGGGRGITGELFF
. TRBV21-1 CASTAQNLSLTGKMSNTGELFF
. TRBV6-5 CASRQGAGNQPQHF
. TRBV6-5 CASTSSQNTIYF
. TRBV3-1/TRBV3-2 CASSQGSGSRTDTQYF
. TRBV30 CAWDRPAQPQHF
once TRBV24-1 CATSDPPGLEQFF
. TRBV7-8 CASSAYSESSDEQFF
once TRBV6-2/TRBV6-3 CASSRPRDKIAETQYF
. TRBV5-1 CASSLGLAGIQQETQYF
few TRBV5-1 CASSLDSGLVGETQYF
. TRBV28 CASTAGGTGANVLTF
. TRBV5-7 CASSLALDSYSNQPQHF
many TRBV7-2 CASSLVAGVGNEQFF
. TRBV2 CASGARGFF
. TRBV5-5 CASSFSRVNEQFF
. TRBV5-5 CASSQGTSGGYEQYF
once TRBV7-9 CASSLDPPGQPSTYEQYF
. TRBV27 CASGWGGSYEQYF
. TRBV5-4 CASSPAMKGLNTEAFF
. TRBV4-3 CASSQTLAAPLDEQFF
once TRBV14 CASSLLPGGTGELFF